The clone carrying this T cell receptor beta chain has more than one count but fewer than ten. The V and J ends lost 10 bases and 4 bases, in that order; junction bases with no gene match: 13. The germline CDR1 and CDR2 sequences are MNHEY and SMNVEV (reference sequence). The CDR3 is 16 residues long. The source of the sample is a study of T cell changes during pregnancy in multiple sclerosis. Profiling relied on immunoSEQ multiplex PCR, and the TCRdb table lists in-frame clones only, not all of them. There are under 25,000 clones in the sample; approximately 90% occur only once, and 8% lies in the top ten.

This TCR was sampled from a female donor in good health, enrolled as a control in a pregnancy study. The sequenced sample was CD8+ T cells from peripheral blood mononuclear cells, obtained in the first trimester of pregnancy. The chain employs TRBV27 and TRBJ2-7, with 13 positions matching TRBD2. CDR3 bases: TGTGCCACCGCGGGACTAGCGGGAACCTCTTTTTACGAGCAGTACTTC. This encodes CATAGLAGTSFYEQYF.